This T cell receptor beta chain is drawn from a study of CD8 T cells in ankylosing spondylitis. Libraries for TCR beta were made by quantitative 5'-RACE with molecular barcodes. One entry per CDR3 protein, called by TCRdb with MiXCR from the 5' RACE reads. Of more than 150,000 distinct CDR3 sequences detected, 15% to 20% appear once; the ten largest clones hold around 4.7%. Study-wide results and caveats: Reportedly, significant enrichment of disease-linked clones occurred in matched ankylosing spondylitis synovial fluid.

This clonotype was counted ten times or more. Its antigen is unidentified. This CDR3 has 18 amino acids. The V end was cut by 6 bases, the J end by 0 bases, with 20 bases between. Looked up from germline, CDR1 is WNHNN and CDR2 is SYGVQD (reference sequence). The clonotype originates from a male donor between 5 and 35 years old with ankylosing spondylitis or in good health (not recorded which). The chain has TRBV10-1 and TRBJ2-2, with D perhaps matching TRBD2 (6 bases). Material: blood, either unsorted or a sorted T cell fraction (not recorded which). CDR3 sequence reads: CASSAYGREIANTGELFF. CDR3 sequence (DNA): TGCGCCAGCAGCGCCTATGGACGGGAGATAGCGAACACCGGGGAGCTGTTTTTT.